This is a list of T cell receptor beta chains from one sample in a study of radiation and T cells in renal cell carcinoma. Profiled with immunoSEQ multiplex PCR; TCRdb holds only in-frame clones, not every one. The sample lists roughly 130,000 clones, 75% to 90% occurring once. Sequenced material: blood, taken from a patient whose treatment included radiotherapy and nephrectomy. The receptors stem from a woman aged 60-70 years with renal cell carcinoma. Both conserved end residues are part of each CDR3. The D gene is left open where the match is weak. The listing skips clone size in some rows; elsewhere it reads once, few, many or a size class.

clone size	V gene	D gene	J gene	CDR3 DNA	CDR3 protein
.	TRBV6-1	TRBD1	TRBJ1-6	TGTGCCAGCAGTGAATCTCGGTGGCAGGGGGATTCACCCCTCCACTTT	CASSESRWQGDSPLHF
.	TRBV6-5	.	TRBJ1-2	TGTGCCAGCAGTTACTCGATCCACGGGGTCTATGGCTACACCTTC	CASSYSIHGVYGYTF
few	TRBV29-1	.	TRBJ2-1	TGCAGCGTGTTCTCCTCCAGCTCCTACAATGAGCAGTTCTTC	CSVFSSSSYNEQFF
.	TRBV27	.	TRBJ1-1	TGTGCCAGCAGTCCCCGCCCTCTGGGTGAAGCTTTCTTT	CASSPRPLGEAFF
.	TRBV6-5	TRBD1	TRBJ1-5	TGTGCCAGCAGGCCCCGGACAGGGGGAATTCAGCCCCAGCATTTT	CASRPRTGGIQPQHF
.	TRBV5-6	TRBD1	TRBJ1-2	TGTGCCAGCAGCTTGGCCGGTTTACAGGGGACCTATGGCTACACCTTC	CASSLAGLQGTYGYTF
.	TRBV28	TRBD1	TRBJ1-4	TGTGCCAGCAGTTTAGGGGACAGGGTGGGCACTAATGAAAAACTGTTTTTT	CASSLGDRVGTNEKLFF
.	TRBV30	TRBD2	TRBJ2-1	TGTGCCTGGATGGAGTCTAGCGGCTACAATGAGCAGTTCTTC	CAWMESSGYNEQFF
few	TRBV6-1	.	TRBJ2-2	TGTGCCAGCAGTATTGGGGTGGGGGAGCTGTTTTTT	CASSIGVGELFF
.	TRBV11-2	.	TRBJ2-7	TGTGCCAGCAGCTTAGACCCCGGCAGGACCTACGAGCAGTACTTC	CASSLDPGRTYEQYF
many	TRBV4-1	.	TRBJ1-6	TGCGCCAGCAGCCAAGATATTGACTGGAGCTCCTATAATTCACCCCTCCACTTT	CASSQDIDWSSYNSPLHF
.	TRBV10-1	TRBD2	TRBJ2-3	TGCGCCAGCCAATTAACTAGCGGGGGCACAGATACGCAGTATTTT	CASQLTSGGTDTQYF
.	TRBV2	.	TRBJ2-1	TGTGCCAGCAGTGACTCTCTAGGGAATGAGCAGTTCTTC	CASSDSLGNEQFF
.	TRBV16	TRBD1	TRBJ1-6	TGTGCCAGCAGCCAATCGACAGGGGCTCTCTATAATTCACCCCTCCACTTT	CASSQSTGALYNSPLHF
.	TRBV27	TRBD1	TRBJ1-1	TGTGCCAGCAGGCAAACCCAGGGACAGGGTTTCACTGAAGCTTTCTTT	CASRQTQGQGFTEAFF
.	TRBV5-1	.	TRBJ1-2	TGCGCCAGCAGCCCCAATCCCGACAGGCCCTATGGCTACACCTTC	CASSPNPDRPYGYTF
.	TRBV28	.	TRBJ1-1	TGTGCCAGTATGCAGGGTTTTGAAATGAACACTGAAGCTTTCTTT	CASMQGFEMNTEAFF
.	TRBV9	.	TRBJ2-7	TGTGCCAGCAGCGCCGGTCTGGGGTACGAGCAGTACTTC	CASSAGLGYEQYF
.	TRBV5-4	TRBD1	TRBJ2-7	TGTGCCAGCAGCTTGGGGGACAGACCAAGGAGCTCCTACGAGCAGTACTTC	CASSLGDRPRSSYEQYF
.	TRBV7-3	.	TRBJ2-1	TGTGCCAGCAGCCCCCATCGGCAAAGCGTTTTCAATGAGCAGTTCTTC	CASSPHRQSVFNEQFF
.	TRBV13	.	TRBJ2-1	TGTGCCAGCAGCCCCTGGCAGATGAATGAGCAGTTCTTC	CASSPWQMNEQFF
.	TRBV19	TRBD2	TRBJ2-5	TGTGCCAGTAGCACCCCAGGGCTAGCGGGACAAGAGACCCAGTACTTC	CASSTPGLAGQETQYF